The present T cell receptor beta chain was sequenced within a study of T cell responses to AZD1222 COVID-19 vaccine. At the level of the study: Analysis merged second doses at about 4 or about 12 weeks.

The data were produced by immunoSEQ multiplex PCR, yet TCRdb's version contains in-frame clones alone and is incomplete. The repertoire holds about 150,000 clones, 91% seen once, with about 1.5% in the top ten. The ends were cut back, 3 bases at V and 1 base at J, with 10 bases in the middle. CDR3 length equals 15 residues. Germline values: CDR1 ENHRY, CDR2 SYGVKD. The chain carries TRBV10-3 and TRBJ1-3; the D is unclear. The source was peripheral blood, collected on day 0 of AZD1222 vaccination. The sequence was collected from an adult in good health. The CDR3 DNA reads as TGTGCCATCAGTGAATCAATAGGTTCTGGAAACACCATATATTTT. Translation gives CAISESIGSGNTIYF.